This TCR beta chain was identified in a study of T cell responses to AZD1222 COVID-19 vaccine. Notes on the study in general: Females outnumbered males among donors, who were mostly white British; clonal diversity was possibly underestimated. Baseline testing showed seropositivity in only a handful of AZD1222 recipients. Close to half of spike-specific TCRs reportedly recognize unmutated variant regions. CD4 TCRs linked to vaccination spanned spike, dominating at 160-218 and 743-854.

In germline, CDR1 is MNHNS, CDR2 SASEGT. CDR3 length equals 15 residues. V was shortened by 0 bases and J by 6 bases, with 12 bases between the two germline ends. Assay: immunoSEQ multiplex PCR; the TCRdb copy retains only in-frame clones and omits some. The sample records over 120,000 clones, around 93% being singletons. As for this clone: The antigen is unknown.

The chain uses TRBV6-1 and TRBJ1-5, with D possibly matching TRBD1 (5 bases). The receptor was isolated from an adult who received the AZD1222 COVID-19 vaccine. The sample here was peripheral blood, taken 28 days after the second AZD1222 dose. In DNA form, the CDR3 reads TGTGCCAGCAGTGAAGCTGGAGGGGCTGGTCAGCCCCAGCATTTT. Amino acid sequence: CASSEAGGAGQPQHF.